This T cell receptor beta chain was captured by sequencing in a study of CD8 T cells in ankylosing spondylitis. This clonotype was detected only a few times. Its specificity is unknown. Trimming cost V 0 bases and J 7 bases; bases outside gene matches: 11. The length of the CDR3 is 16 residues. Germline V gene lookup returns CDR1 SGHRS and CDR2 YFSETQ. One entry per CDR3 protein, called by TCRdb with MiXCR from the 5' RACE reads. The table records roughly 370,000 distinct CDR3 sequences, about 22% of them present only once. Study results and caveats: Blood from ankylosing spondylitis patients appeared to carry a characteristic roughly 8-variant TCR beta motif.

This TCR was sampled from a male donor with ankylosing spondylitis. The rearrangement links TRBV5-1 to TRBJ1-2; 8 bases are a match to TRBD1. What was sequenced was blood, either unsorted or a sorted T cell fraction (not recorded which). The CDR3 is CASSLGAQGAVSGYTF. In nucleotides, the CDR3 is TGCGCCAGCAGCTTGGGGGCGCAGGGGGCTGTTAGTGGCTACACCTTC.